These 7 T cell receptor beta chains were all obtained from the same sample, sequenced in a study of early T cells in non-severe SARS-CoV-2 infection. TCRdb re-analysed the 5' RACE reads in MiXCR, keeping a single row per CDR3 protein. The data hold about 33,000 distinct CDR3 sequences, with approximately 5.3% observed a single time. Sequences were obtained from whole blood. The receptors derive from an adult who was a healthcare worker with PCR-confirmed SARS-CoV-2 infection or an uninfected control (not recorded which).

This clonotype appeared many times. The chain recombines TRBV11-2 with TRBJ1-6; 7 positions agree with TRBD1. CDR3 length equals 15 residues. Germline V gene lookup returns CDR1 SGHAT and CDR2 FQNNGV. V lost 2 bases and J lost 13; bases outside the gene matches: 11. CDR3 residues: CASSLHPGQPIPLHF. The DNA for the CDR3 is TGTGCCAGCAGCTTACACCCGGGACAGCCGATTCCCCTCCACTTT.

Many counts were recorded for this clonotype. V is TRBV7-9 and J is TRBJ2-1; a possible D gene is TRBD2 (5 bases). The length of the CDR3 is 16 residues. Germline CDR1 reads SEHNR; CDR2 reads FQNEAQ (reference sequence). Deletions cut 5 bases from V and 4 bases from J, with 18 bases between. The DNA for the CDR3 is TGTGCCAGCAGCCCCTACGAGGGAGCAACTTACAATGAGCAGTTCTTC. This encodes CASSPYEGATYNEQFF.

Ten or more counts support this clonotype. V gene TRBV7-9 combines with J gene TRBJ2-1, with 12 bases matching TRBD2. CDR1 is SEHNR, CDR2 FQNEAQ, per germline (reference sequence). The CDR3 totals 16 residues. V trimming: 6 bases; J trimming: 4 bases; junction bases outside the gene matches: 7. CDR3 protein: CASSRTSGDSYNEQFF. The CDR3 DNA sequence: TGTGCCAGCAGTCGGACTAGCGGGGACAGTTACAATGAGCAGTTCTTC. Drawing the rest from reference TRBV7-9 and TRBJ2-1, the complete variable domain is DTGVSQNPRHKITKRGQNVTFRCDPISEHNRLYWYRQTLGQGPEFLTYFQNEAQLEKSRLLSDRFSAERPKGSFSTLEIQRTEQGDSAMYLCASSRTSGDSYNEQFFGPGTRLTVL.

This clonotype was observed at least ten times. The chain links TRBV12-3 or TRBV12-4 to TRBJ2-7, with D perhaps matching TRBD1 or TRBD2 (5 bases each). V was clipped by 7 bases and J by 9 bases, with 28 bases between them. There are 16 residues in the CDR3. In DNA, the CDR3 is TGTGCCAGCACCCGGGCGGCAGGCTCGGGGCGAATAGGGCAGTACTTC. As protein: CASTRAAGSGRIGQYF.

This clonotype was detected many times. This rearrangement joins TRBV28 to TRBJ1-1; unclear D gene. V lost 2 bases to trimming and J lost 4 bases, with 5 bases between them. The CDR3 consists of 12 residues. The germline V gene has CDR1 MDHEN and CDR2 SYDVKM. The CDR3 DNA reads as TGTGCCAGCAGTTTACGGGGCACTGAAGCTTTCTTT. Translating gives CASSLRGTEAFF. Together with reference TRBV28 and TRBJ1-1, the CDR3 gives the full variable domain: DVKVTQSSRYLVKRTGEKVFLECVQDMDHENMFWYRQDPGLGLRLIYFSYDVKMKEKGDIPEGYSVSREKKERFSLILESASTNQTSMYLCASSLRGTEAFFGQGTRLTVV.

This clonotype was counted ten times or more. The J gene is TRBJ2-3, the V gene TRBV20-1, with D maybe TRBD2 (6 bases). Germline V CDR1 and CDR2: DFQATT, SNEGSKA (reference sequence). The CDR3 is made up of 15 amino acids. Between the trimmed V and J ends, which lost 5 bases and 0 bases, there was a span of 15 bases. The CDR3 DNA reads TGCAGTGCTTCGACTAGGCGCTCTAGCACAGATACGCAGTATTTT. Translation gives CSASTRRSSTDTQYF.

This clonotype was found many times. The chain employs TRBV7-2 and TRBJ1-1; D gene uncertain. Germline CDR1 and CDR2: SGHTA and FQGNSA. CDR3 length: 19 residues. V lost 1 base to trimming and J lost 0 bases, with 21 bases between them. The CDR3 reads CASSLVIRAYYRMNTEAFF. CDR3 in DNA: TGTGCCAGCAGCTTAGTCATACGCGCCTATTACAGAATGAACACTGAAGCTTTCTTT.